Listed here is a single T cell receptor beta chain. A read error is possible here, since a much larger clone lies one base away. The source of the sample is a study of tumor and adjacent non-tumor tissue in lung cancer. No cell sorting was done before RNA was extracted from the tissue. This CDR3 spans 15 amino acids. The germline V gene has CDR1 KGHDR and CDR2 SFDVKD. Deletions cut 3 bases from V and 9 bases from J, with 17 bases between. The library came from three nested PCR rounds adapted from ARM-PCR protocols. TCRdb called the multiplex PCR reads again in MiXCR, with one record for every CDR3 protein. The table includes under 140,000 distinct CDR3 sequences, over 70% detected once.

The origin of this receptor is a man aged 70 or older with non-small cell lung cancer. The sample taken for sequencing was lung tumor tissue. The chain employs TRBV24-1 and TRBJ2-1; D possibly corresponds to TRBD2 (7 bases). This chain's CDR3 is CATSDPRGALIEQFF. The CDR3 DNA reads as TGTGCCACCAGTGATCCACGGGGGGCCCTAATTGAGCAGTTCTTC.